In this sample, the clone carrying this TCR beta chain turned up a few times. This sample includes further DNA sequences coding for the same CDR3. Method: immunoSEQ multiplex PCR; TCRdb's copy keeps in-frame clones and lacks some. The sample includes about 1 million clones, 75% of them seen just once. The sample is drawn from a study of shared clonotypes between healthy human individuals. Sequencing was performed on memory CD4+ T cells sorted from blood. Subset noted: CD45RA-negative fraction. This clonotype originated in a man aged 18 to 29 in good health.

The CDR3 DNA sequence: TGTGCCAGCTCCAGACAGGGGGCACTCACAGATACGCAGTATTTT. This sequence encodes CASSRQGALTDTQYF. The V call is TRBV6-5, the J call TRBJ2-3; the match to TRBD1 covers 10 bases. The CDR3 is made up of 15 amino acids. Trimming removed 8 bases from V and 2 bases from J; junction bases left unmatched: 7. Per the germline V gene, CDR1 is MNHEY and CDR2 is SVGAGI.